This T cell receptor beta chain stems from a study of molecular identifiers for immune sequencing clone quantification. Sorting recovered naive CD8 T cells on a CD8+CD4-CCR7+CD45RA+ profile. The germline gives CDR1 SQVTM, CDR2 ANQGSEA. The V gene end was trimmed by 5 bases and the J gene end by 1 base; junction bases not matched to a gene: 5. The CDR3 runs to 16 residues. Generation of bulk TCR libraries relied on previously described methods and listed TCR primers. TCRdb re-called the PCR reads with MiXCR, one entry per CDR3 protein. The sample lists some 100,000 distinct CDR3 sequences, over 15% seen once, with about 0.85% in the top ten.

The source of this sequence is a human donor in good health. Some libraries in this study had Jurkat cell RNA spiked in. The chain links TRBV29-1 to TRBJ2-6; 10 bases are shared with TRBD1. Sequencing was performed on naive CD8+ T cells from blood, with Jurkat cell RNA spiked in. Stated subset: FACS-sorted CD8+CD4-CCR7+CD45RA+ naive T cells. CDR3 residues: CSVMGQGLSGANVLTF. In DNA, the CDR3 is TGCAGCGTTATGGGACAGGGGCTTTCTGGGGCCAACGTCCTGACTTTC.